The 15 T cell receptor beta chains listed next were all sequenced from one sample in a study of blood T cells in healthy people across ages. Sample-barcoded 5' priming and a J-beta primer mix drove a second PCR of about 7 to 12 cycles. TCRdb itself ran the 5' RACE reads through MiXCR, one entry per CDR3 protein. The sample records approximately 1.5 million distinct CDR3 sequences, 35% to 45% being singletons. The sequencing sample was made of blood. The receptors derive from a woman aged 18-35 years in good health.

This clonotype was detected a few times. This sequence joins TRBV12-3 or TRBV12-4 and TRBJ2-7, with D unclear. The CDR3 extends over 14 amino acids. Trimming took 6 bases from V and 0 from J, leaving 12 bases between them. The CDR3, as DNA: TGTGCCAGCAGCTGGACGTACAGCTCCTACGAGCAGTACTTC. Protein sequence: CASSWTYSSYEQYF.

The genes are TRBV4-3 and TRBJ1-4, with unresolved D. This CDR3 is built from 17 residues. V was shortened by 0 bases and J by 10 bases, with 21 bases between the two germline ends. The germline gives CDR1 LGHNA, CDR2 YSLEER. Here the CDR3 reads CASSQDKSGSKYGKLFF. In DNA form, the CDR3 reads TGCGCCAGCAGCCAAGATAAGTCTGGCAGCAAATATGGAAAACTGTTTTTT.

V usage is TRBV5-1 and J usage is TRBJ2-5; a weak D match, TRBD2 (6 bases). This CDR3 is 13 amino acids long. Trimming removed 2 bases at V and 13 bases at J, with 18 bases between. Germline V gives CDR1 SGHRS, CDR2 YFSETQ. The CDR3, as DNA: TGCGCCAGCAGCTTTTCACTAGCCCACGAGCGGTACTTC. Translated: CASSFSLAHERYF.

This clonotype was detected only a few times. The CDR3 coding sequence is TGTGCCAGCAGACATGTGCGACTCGGACTAGCGGGGGAGTCCCAGTACTTC. This sequence encodes CASRHVRLGLAGESQYF. J is TRBJ2-5 and V is TRBV6-2 or TRBV6-3, with 13 bases aligning to TRBD2. V shed 6 bases and J 9 bases; nucleotides not matched to a gene: 16. Germline-derived CDR1 and CDR2 are MNHEY and SVGEGT. The CDR3 spans 17 residues.

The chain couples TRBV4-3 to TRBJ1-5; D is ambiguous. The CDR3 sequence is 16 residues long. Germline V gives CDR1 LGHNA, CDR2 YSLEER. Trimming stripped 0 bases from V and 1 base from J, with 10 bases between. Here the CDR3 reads CASSQDWAGSNQPQHF. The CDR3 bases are TGCGCCAGCAGCCAAGATTGGGCGGGCAGCAATCAGCCCCAGCATTTT.

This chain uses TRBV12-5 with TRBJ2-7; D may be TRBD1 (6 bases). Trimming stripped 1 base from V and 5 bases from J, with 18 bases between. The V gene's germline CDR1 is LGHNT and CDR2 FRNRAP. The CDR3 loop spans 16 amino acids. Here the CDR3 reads CASGLANRVGPDEQYF. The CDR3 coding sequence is TGTGCTAGTGGTTTGGCTAACAGGGTGGGACCAGACGAGCAGTACTTC.

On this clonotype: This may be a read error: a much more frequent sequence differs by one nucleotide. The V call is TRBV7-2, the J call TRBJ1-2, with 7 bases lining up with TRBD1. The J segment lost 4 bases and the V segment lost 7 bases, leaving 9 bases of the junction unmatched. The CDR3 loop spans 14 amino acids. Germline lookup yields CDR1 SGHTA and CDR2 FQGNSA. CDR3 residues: CASNPRTGRYGYTF. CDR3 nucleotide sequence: TGTGCCAGCAACCCGAGGACAGGCCGCTATGGCTACACCTTC. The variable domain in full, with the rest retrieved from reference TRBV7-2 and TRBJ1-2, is GAGVSQSPSNKVTEKGKDVELRCDPISGHTALYWYRQSLGQGLEFLIYFQGNSAPDKSGLPSDRFSAERTGGSVSTLTIQRTQQEDSAVYLCASNPRTGRYGYTFGSGTRLTVV.

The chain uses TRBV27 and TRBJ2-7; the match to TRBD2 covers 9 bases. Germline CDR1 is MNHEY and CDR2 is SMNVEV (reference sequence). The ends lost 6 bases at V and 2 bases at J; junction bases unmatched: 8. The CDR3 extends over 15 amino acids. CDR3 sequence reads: CASRRRLAETYEQYF. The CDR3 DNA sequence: TGTGCCAGCAGGAGGCGACTAGCGGAAACCTACGAGCAGTACTTC.

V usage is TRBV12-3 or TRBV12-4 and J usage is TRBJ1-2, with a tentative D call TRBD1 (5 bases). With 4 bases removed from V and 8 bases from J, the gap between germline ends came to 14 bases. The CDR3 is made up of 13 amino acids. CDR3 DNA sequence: TGTGCCAGCAGTTCCGGGACGTCTGGCGGCTACACCTTC. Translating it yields CASSSGTSGGYTF.

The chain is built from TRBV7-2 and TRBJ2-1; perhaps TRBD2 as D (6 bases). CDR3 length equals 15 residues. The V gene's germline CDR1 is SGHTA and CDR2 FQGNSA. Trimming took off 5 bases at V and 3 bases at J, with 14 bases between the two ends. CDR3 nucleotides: TGTGCCAGCAGCACCGGTACTAGCAACTACAATGAGCAGTTCTTC. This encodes CASSTGTSNYNEQFF.

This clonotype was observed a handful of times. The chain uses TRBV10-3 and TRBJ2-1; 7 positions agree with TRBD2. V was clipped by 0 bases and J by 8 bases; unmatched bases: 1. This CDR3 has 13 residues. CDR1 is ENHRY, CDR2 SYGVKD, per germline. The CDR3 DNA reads TGTGCCATCAGTGAGTCCCGGGGGGATGAGCAGTTCTTC. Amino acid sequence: CAISESRGDEQFF.

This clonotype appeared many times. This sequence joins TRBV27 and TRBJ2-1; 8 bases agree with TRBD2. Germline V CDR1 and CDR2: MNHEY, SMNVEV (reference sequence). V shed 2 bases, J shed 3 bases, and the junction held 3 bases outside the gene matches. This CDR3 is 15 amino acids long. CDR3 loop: CASSLASGYYNEQFF. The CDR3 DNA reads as TGTGCCAGCAGTTTAGCTAGCGGGTACTACAATGAGCAGTTCTTC.

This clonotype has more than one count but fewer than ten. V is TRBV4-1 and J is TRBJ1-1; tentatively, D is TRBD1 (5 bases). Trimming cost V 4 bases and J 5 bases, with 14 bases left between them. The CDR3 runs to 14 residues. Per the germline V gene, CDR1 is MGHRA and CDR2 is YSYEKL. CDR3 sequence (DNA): TGCGCCAGCAGCCCAGACCCTGCAGGGACTGAAGCTTTCTTT. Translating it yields CASSPDPAGTEAFF.

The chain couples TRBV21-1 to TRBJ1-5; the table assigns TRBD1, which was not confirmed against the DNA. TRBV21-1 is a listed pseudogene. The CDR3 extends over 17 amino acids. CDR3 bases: TGTGCCAGCAGCAATGGACAGGGCACTATAAGGAATCAGCCCCAGCATTTT. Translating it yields CASSNGQGTIRNQPQHF.

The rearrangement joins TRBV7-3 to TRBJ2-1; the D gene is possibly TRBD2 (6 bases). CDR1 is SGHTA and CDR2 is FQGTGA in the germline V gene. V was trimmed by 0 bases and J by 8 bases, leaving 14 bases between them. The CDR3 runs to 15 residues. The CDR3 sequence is CASSLTKTSSDEQFF. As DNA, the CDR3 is TGTGCCAGCAGCTTAACGAAAACTAGCTCAGATGAGCAGTTCTTC.